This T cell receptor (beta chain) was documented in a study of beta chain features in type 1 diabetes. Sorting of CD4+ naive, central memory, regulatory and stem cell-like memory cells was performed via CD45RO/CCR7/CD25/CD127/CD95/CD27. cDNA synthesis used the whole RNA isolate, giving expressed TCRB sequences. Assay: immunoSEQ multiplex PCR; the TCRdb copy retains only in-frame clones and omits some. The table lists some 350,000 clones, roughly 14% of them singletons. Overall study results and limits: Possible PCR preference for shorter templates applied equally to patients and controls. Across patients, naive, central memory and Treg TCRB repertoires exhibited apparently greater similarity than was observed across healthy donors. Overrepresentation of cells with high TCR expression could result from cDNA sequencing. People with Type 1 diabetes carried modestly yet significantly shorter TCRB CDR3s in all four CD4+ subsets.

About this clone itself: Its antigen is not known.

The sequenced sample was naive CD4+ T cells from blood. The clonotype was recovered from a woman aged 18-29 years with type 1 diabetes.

CDR3 region: CASSVLGNEQFF. The CDR3 nucleotides read TGTGCCAGCAGCGTACTCGGCAATGAGCAGTTCTTC. This chain uses TRBV9 with TRBJ2-1; the D is unclear. V was shortened by 1 base and J by 6 bases, with 5 bases between the two germline ends. The CDR3 is 12 amino acids. Germline CDR1 SGDLS, CDR2 YYNGEE.